This TCR beta chain was captured in a study of CD8 T cells in ankylosing spondylitis. Study results and caveats: Several highly homologous variants made up a TCR beta motif, and this motif appeared characteristic of ankylosing spondylitis blood. Reports say disease-linked clones showed up significantly more in matched ankylosing spondylitis synovial fluid. Disease-linked clones were CD8+ and relatively rare in peripheral blood.

To note about this clonotype: Antigen specificity is unknown.

Germline V gene sequence: CDR1 SGHTA, CDR2 FQGNSA. V lost 4 bases to trimming and J lost 4 bases; unmatched junction nucleotides: 4. CDR3 length: 15 residues. Researchers built TCR beta libraries using quantitative 5'-RACE with molecular barcodes. Each CDR3 protein is one row after TCRdb ran MiXCR on the 5' RACE reads. Of under 450,000 distinct CDR3 sequences detected, about 15% appear once; the ten largest clones hold over 0.9%. The receptor's source is a male donor with ankylosing spondylitis. The specimen sequenced was blood, either unsorted or a sorted T cell fraction (not recorded which). The gene calls are TRBV7-2 and TRBJ2-7; 13 bases are a match to TRBD2. This chain's CDR3 is CASSSGLAGVYEQYF. In nucleotides, the CDR3 is TGTGCCAGCAGCTCCGGACTAGCGGGAGTATACGAGCAGTACTTC.